This T cell receptor beta chain was sequenced for a study of OX40 agonist ivuxolimab in advanced cancers. Whole-study context: Checkpoint inhibitors had been given previously to 40% of patients.

Sequencing used immunoSEQ multiplex PCR; TCRdb keeps in-frame clones, though not all of them. Among tens of thousands of clones listed, around 87% were seen once. The sequenced sample was CD4+ or CD8+ T cells sorted from blood, obtained in a trial of the OX40 agonist ivuxolimab. The source of this sequence is an adult with an advanced solid tumor such as melanoma, head and neck, liver or kidney cancer.

CDR3 bases: TGTGCCAGTAGAGACGGGACTTCCGTGGGCACTGAAGCTTTCTTT. This sequence encodes CASRDGTSVGTEAFF. The rearrangement joins TRBV19 to TRBJ1-1, with a possible D match to TRBD1 (5 bases). V gave up 6 bases and J gave up 4 bases, with 18 bases separating them. This CDR3 contains 15 residues. Germline V CDR1 and CDR2: LNHDA, SQIVND (reference sequence). The whole variable domain, filled in from reference TRBV19 and TRBJ1-1, reads DGGITQSPKYLFRKEGQNVTLSCEQNLNHDAMYWYRQDPGQGLRLIYYSQIVNDFQKGDIAEGYSVSREKKESFPLTVTSAQKNPTAFYLCASRDGTSVGTEAFFGQGTRLTVV.